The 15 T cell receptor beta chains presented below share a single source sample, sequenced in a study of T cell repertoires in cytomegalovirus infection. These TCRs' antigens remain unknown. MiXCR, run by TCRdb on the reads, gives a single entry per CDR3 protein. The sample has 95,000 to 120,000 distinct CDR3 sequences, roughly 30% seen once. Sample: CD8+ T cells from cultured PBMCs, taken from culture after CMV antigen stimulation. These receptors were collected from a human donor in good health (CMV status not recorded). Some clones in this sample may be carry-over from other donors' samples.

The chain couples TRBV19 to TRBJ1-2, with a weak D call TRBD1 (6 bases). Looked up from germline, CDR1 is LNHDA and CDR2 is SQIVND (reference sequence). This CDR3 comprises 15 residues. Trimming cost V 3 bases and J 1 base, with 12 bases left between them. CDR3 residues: CASSIWGQRNYGYTF. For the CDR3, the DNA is TGTGCCAGTAGTATCTGGGGGCAGCGTAACTATGGCTACACCTTC.

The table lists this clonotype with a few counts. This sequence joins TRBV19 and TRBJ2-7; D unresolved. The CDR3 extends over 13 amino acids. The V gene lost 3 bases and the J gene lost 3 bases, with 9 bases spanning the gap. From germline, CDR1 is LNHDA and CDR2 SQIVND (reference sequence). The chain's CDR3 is CASSMSMNYEQYF. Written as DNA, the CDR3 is TGTGCCAGTAGTATGTCGATGAACTACGAGCAGTACTTC.

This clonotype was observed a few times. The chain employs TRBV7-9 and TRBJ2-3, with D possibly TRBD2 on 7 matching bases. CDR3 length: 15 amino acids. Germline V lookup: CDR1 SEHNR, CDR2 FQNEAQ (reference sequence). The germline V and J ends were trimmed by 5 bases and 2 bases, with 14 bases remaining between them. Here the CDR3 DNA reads TGTGCCAGCAGCCTCCGGGGGGCCCTCACAGATACGCAGTATTTT. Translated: CASSLRGALTDTQYF.

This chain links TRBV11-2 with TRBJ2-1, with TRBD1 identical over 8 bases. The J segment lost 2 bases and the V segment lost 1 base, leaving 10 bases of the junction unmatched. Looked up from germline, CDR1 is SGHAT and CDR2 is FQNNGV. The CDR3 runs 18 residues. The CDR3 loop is CASSLGVRGRTAYNEQFF. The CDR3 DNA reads TGTGCCAGCAGCTTAGGGGTCAGGGGGCGAACCGCCTACAATGAGCAGTTCTTC. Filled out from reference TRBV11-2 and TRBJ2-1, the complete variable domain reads EAGVAQSPRYKIIEKRQSVAFWCNPISGHATLYWYQQILGQGPKLLIQFQNNGVVDDSQLPKDRFSAERLKGVDSTLKIQPAKLEDSAVYLCASSLGVRGRTAYNEQFFGPGTRLTVL.

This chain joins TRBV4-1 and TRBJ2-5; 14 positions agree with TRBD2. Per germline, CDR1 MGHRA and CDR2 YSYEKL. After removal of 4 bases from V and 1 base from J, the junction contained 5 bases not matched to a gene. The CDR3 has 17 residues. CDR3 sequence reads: CASSLQTSGGAQETQYF. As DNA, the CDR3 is TGCGCCAGCAGCCTGCAGACTAGCGGGGGGGCCCAAGAGACCCAGTACTTC.

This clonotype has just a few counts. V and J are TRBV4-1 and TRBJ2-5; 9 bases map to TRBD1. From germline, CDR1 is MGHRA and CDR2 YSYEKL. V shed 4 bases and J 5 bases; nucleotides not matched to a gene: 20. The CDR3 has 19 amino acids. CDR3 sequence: CASSPFHGTGTFTGETQYF. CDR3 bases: TGCGCCAGCAGCCCTTTCCATGGGACAGGGACTTTTACTGGTGAGACCCAGTACTTC.

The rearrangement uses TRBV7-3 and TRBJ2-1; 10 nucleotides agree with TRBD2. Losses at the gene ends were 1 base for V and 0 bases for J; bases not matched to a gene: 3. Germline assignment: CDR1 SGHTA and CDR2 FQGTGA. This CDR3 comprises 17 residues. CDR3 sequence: CASSLSSGGSSYNEQFF. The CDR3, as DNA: TGTGCCAGCAGCTTAAGTAGCGGGGGGTCCTCCTACAATGAGCAGTTCTTC. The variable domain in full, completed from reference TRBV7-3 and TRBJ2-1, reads GAGVSQTPSNKVTEKGKYVELRCDPISGHTALYWYRQSLGQGPEFLIYFQGTGAADDSGLPNDRFFAVRPEGSVSTLKIQRTERGDSAVYLCASSLSSGGSSYNEQFFGPGTRLTVL.

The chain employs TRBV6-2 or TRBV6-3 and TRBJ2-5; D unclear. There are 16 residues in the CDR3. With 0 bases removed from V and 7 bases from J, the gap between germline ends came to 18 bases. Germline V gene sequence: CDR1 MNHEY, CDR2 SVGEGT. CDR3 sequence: CASSYSIGPEVGTQYF. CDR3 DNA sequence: TGTGCCAGCAGTTACTCGATAGGACCCGAGGTCGGGACCCAGTACTTC.

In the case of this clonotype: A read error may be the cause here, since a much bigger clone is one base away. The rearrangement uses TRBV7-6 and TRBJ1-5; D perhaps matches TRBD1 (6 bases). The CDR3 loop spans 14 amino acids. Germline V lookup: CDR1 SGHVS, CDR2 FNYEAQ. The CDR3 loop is CASSAEQGNQRQHF. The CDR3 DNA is TGTGCCAGCAGCGCCGAACAGGGAAATCAGCGCCAGCATTTT.

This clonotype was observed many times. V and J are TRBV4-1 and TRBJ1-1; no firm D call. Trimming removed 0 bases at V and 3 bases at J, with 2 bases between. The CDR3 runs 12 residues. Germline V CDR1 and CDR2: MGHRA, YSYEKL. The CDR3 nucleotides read TGCGCCAGCAGCCAAGAAGACACTGAAGCTTTCTTT. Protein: CASSQEDTEAFF.

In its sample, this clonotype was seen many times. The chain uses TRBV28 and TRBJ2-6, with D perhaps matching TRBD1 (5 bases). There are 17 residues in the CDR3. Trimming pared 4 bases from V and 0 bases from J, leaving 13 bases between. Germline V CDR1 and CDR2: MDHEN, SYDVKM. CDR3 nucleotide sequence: TGTGCCAGCAGTTCTCCCCTTGGGGCCTCTGGGGCCAACGTCCTGACTTTC. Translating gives CASSSPLGASGANVLTF.

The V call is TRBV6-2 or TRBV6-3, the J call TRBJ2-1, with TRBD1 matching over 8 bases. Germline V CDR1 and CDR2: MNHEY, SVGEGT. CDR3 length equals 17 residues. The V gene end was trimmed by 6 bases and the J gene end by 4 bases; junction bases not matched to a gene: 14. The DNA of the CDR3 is TGTGCCAGCAGCCAGGGGGCGAGGCCTAAAAGATACAATGAGCAGTTCTTC. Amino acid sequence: CASSQGARPKRYNEQFF.

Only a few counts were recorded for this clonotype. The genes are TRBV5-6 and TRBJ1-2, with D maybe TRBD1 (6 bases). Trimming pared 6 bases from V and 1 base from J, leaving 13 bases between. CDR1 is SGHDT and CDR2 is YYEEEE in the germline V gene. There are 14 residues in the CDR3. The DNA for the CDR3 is TGTGCCAGCACCCTGGGGGCGATTAACTATGGCTACACCTTC. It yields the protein CASTLGAINYGYTF.

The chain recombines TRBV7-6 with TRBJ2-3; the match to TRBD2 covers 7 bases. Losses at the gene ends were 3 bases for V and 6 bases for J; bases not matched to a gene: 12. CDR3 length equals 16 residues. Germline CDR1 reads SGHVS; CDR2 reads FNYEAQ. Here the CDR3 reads CASSLRRSGGGDTQYF. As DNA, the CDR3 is TGTGCCAGCAGCTTGCGTCGATCGGGGGGTGGGGATACGCAGTATTTT. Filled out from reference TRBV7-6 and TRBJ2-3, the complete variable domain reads GAGVSQSPRYKVTKRGQDVALRCDPISGHVSLYWYRQALGQGPEFLTYFNYEAQQDKSGLPNDRFSAERPEGSISTLTIQRTEQRDSAMYRCASSLRRSGGGDTQYFGPGTRLTVL.

The CDR3 nucleotides read TGCAGTGCTCCGCAGTGGCCGGGGGGGGATCAGCCCCAGCATTTT. Its protein product is CSAPQWPGGDQPQHF. The chain carries TRBV20-1 and TRBJ1-5, with D perhaps TRBD1 (5 bases). The CDR3 spans 15 residues. Germline values: CDR1 DFQATT, CDR2 SNEGSKA (reference sequence). V lost 5 bases to trimming and J lost 5 bases, with 19 bases between them.